One and the same sample provided the 19 T cell receptor beta chains below, sequenced in a study of blood T cell repertoires in COVID-19. TCRdb's copy holds only in-frame clones and misses some; the assay was immunoSEQ multiplex PCR. Of approximately 210,000 clones detected, just over 90% appear once; the ten largest clones hold around 1.2%. The sequenced sample was peripheral blood. The source of these receptors is a man younger than 40 with acute or convalescent COVID-19.

The rearrangement joins TRBV19 to TRBJ1-1; D gene ambiguous. Germline CDR1 LNHDA, CDR2 SQIVND (reference sequence). V lost 5 bases and J 1 base, leaving 14 bases between the germline ends. The CDR3 is 15 amino acids. CDR3 in DNA: TGTGCCAGTAGTCAAAACATGGCTCGGAACACTGAAGCTTTCTTT. Its translation is CASSQNMARNTEAFF.

As to this clone: The junction shows a germline mismatch at one end, possibly a read error. The chain uses TRBV5-4 and TRBJ2-5; TRBD2 matches 7 bases. From germline, CDR1 is SGHNT and CDR2 YYREEE (reference sequence). This CDR3 is built from 15 residues. This CDR3 is CASSTFRDYQETQYF. CDR3 DNA: TGTGCCAGCAGCACATTCCGGGACTACCAGGAGACCCAGTACTTC.

The CDR3 nucleotides read TGTGCCAGTATCGGGGCCGGGACACTCTCCTACAATGAGCAGTTCTTC. This sequence encodes CASIGAGTLSYNEQFF. The V gene is TRBV19, the J gene TRBJ2-1, with a weak D call TRBD1 (6 bases). V lost 7 bases, J lost 0 bases, and 16 bases lay in between. CDR1 and CDR2 (germline): LNHDA, SQIVND (reference sequence). The CDR3 sequence is 16 residues long.

The sample holds a few counts of this clone. The gene calls are TRBV5-5 and TRBJ1-2; no firm D call. The CDR3 runs to 13 residues. The ends were cut back, 0 bases at V and 3 bases at J, with 6 bases in the middle. Per the germline V gene, CDR1 is SGHKS and CDR2 is YYEKEE (reference sequence). CDR3 residues: CASSLGPDYGYTF. For the CDR3, the DNA is TGTGCCAGCAGCTTGGGGCCCGACTATGGCTACACCTTC.

This clone came up once. The CDR3 region has the DNA TGTGCCATCAGTAGATCAGGGGCTGAAAAACTGTTTTTT. It codes for CAISRSGAEKLFF. The rearrangement joins TRBV10-3 to TRBJ1-4; tentatively, D is TRBD1 (6 bases). Per the germline V gene, CDR1 is ENHRY and CDR2 is SYGVKD. CDR3 length: 13 residues. Trimming cost V 5 bases and J 7 bases, with 11 bases left between them.

The J gene is TRBJ2-5, the V gene TRBV5-1, with D possibly matching TRBD1 (5 bases). Trimming stripped 1 base from V and 3 bases from J, with 13 bases between. The CDR3 has 15 residues. The germline gives CDR1 SGHRS, CDR2 YFSETQ. The CDR3 spells CASSLYFRQKETQYF. The CDR3 bases are TGCGCCAGCAGCTTGTATTTCAGACAGAAAGAGACCCAGTACTTC.

The rearrangement links TRBV11-1 to TRBJ2-5; unclear D gene. The CDR3 has 11 residues. Germline-derived CDR1 and CDR2 are SGHAT and FQDESV (reference sequence). V lost 3 bases and J 3 bases, leaving 2 bases between the germline ends. CDR3 protein: CASSFEETQYF. The CDR3 DNA is TGTGCCAGCAGCTTCGAAGAGACCCAGTACTTC.

This chain links TRBV2 with TRBJ2-6; tentatively, D is TRBD2 (6 bases). Germline V gives CDR1 SNHLY, CDR2 FYNNEI. Trimming removed 5 bases from V and 1 base from J, with 12 bases in between. The CDR3 loop spans 16 amino acids. This CDR3 is CASSWDSPSGANVLTF. The CDR3 DNA reads as TGTGCCAGCAGTTGGGACTCCCCTTCTGGGGCCAACGTCCTGACTTTC.

This sequence joins TRBV29-1 and TRBJ1-1; weak D call: TRBD1 (5 bases). Germline lookup yields CDR1 SQVTM and CDR2 ANQGSEA. The CDR3 has 14 residues. V shed 1 base and J shed 5 bases, with 14 bases lying between them. CDR3 region: CSVEVGGRGTEAFF. The DNA of the CDR3 is TGCAGCGTTGAAGTGGGGGGGAGAGGGACTGAAGCTTTCTTT.

This sequence joins TRBV6-5 and TRBJ2-1; TRBD2 aligns across 11 bases. CDR3 length: 14 amino acids. Germline loops: CDR1 MNHEY, CDR2 SVGAGI. Losses at the gene ends were 5 bases for V and 7 bases for J; bases not matched to a gene: 4. The CDR3 coding sequence is TGTGCCAGCAGTCCTAGCGGGAGGAGAAATGAGCAGTTCTTC. Its translation is CASSPSGRRNEQFF.

This clone showed up just once. The chain is built from TRBV9 and TRBJ2-1; D may be TRBD2 (6 bases). CDR1 SGDLS and CDR2 YYNGEE come from the germline V gene. V was clipped by 0 bases and J by 0 bases, with 13 bases between them. The CDR3 is made up of 17 amino acids. CDR3 in amino acids: CASSVGGTPSSYNEQFF. For the CDR3, the DNA is TGTGCCAGCAGCGTAGGCGGGACCCCGAGCTCCTACAATGAGCAGTTCTTC.

This clone appeared a few times. V is TRBV10-3 and J is TRBJ1-5; a possible D gene is TRBD1 (6 bases). Looked up from germline, CDR1 is ENHRY and CDR2 is SYGVKD. The CDR3 contains 15 residues. V was clipped by 11 bases and J by 5 bases, with 22 bases between them. The CDR3 DNA reads as TGTGCCGAGAGGTGGTGGGGGCTAGTCGATCAGCCCCAGCATTTT. Its protein is CAERWWGLVDQPQHF.

The rearrangement uses TRBV24-1 and TRBJ2-2, with TRBD2 matching 10 bases. Per germline, CDR1 KGHDR and CDR2 SFDVKD. The CDR3 is 17 amino acids. The J segment lost 3 bases and the V segment lost 1 base, leaving 4 bases of the junction unmatched. DNA for the CDR3: TGTGCCACCAGTGATTTTCGGCTAGCGGGAGACACCGGGGAGCTGTTTTTT. Protein: CATSDFRLAGDTGELFF.

The chain is built from TRBV19 and TRBJ2-5; 7 positions match TRBD2. The V gene end was trimmed by 5 bases and the J gene end by 4 bases; junction bases not matched to a gene: 10. CDR3 length: 15 amino acids. Germline loops: CDR1 LNHDA, CDR2 SQIVND (reference sequence). The DNA of the CDR3 is TGTGCCAGTAGTCGGCACGCGGGAGTGGGAGAGACCCAGTACTTC. Protein product: CASSRHAGVGETQYF.

The V call is TRBV5-1, the J call TRBJ1-4; 7 positions agree with TRBD1. There are 13 residues in the CDR3. CDR1 and CDR2 (germline): SGHRS, YFSETQ. After removal of 0 bases from V and 8 bases from J, the junction contained 1 base not matched to a gene. CDR3 region: CASSLEGAEKLFF. The CDR3 DNA follows: TGCGCCAGCAGCTTGGAGGGGGCGGAAAAACTGTTTTTT.

This clone was recorded only once. The chain is built from TRBV18 and TRBJ2-5, with 7 bases fitting TRBD2. Looked up from germline, CDR1 is KGHSH and CDR2 is LQKENI. V lost 2 bases to trimming and J lost 2 bases; unmatched junction nucleotides: 5. The length of the CDR3 is 15 residues. The CDR3 coding sequence is TGTGCCAGCTCACCAACGCCTAGCGGTCAAGAGACCCAGTACTTC. Translation gives CASSPTPSGQETQYF.

This chain joins TRBV19 and TRBJ1-5; 7 nucleotides line up with TRBD1. CDR3 length: 15 amino acids. Losses at the gene ends were 4 bases for V and 3 bases for J; bases not matched to a gene: 6. CDR1 LNHDA and CDR2 SQIVND come from the germline V gene (reference sequence). The CDR3 sequence: CASSNRGQNNQPQHF. CDR3 coding DNA: TGTGCCAGTAGTAATAGGGGACAGAACAATCAGCCCCAGCATTTT.

The chain links TRBV7-2 to TRBJ2-1; 9 nucleotides agree with TRBD2. The germline CDR1 and CDR2 sequences are SGHTA and FQGNSA. CDR3 length equals 17 residues. Germline trimming cut 5 bases from V and 7 bases from J; bases unmatched to any gene: 15. CDR3 sequence (DNA): TGTGCCAGCAGCATACAGGGCGCGGGAGGGGCCCAGAATGAGCAGTTCTTC. This codes for CASSIQGAGGAQNEQFF.

The rearrangement joins TRBV28 to TRBJ2-7, with a tentative D call TRBD1 (6 bases). The germline CDR1 and CDR2 sequences are MDHEN and SYDVKM. The V end lost 10 bases, the J end lost 9 bases, and 22 bases lay between the germline ends. This CDR3 contains 13 residues. The CDR3 region has the DNA TGTGCCATCCCCAACCAGGGGACCTCTGGGCAGTACTTC. This gives the protein CAIPNQGTSGQYF. The variable domain in full, completed from reference TRBV28 and TRBJ2-7, reads DVKVTQSSRYLVKRTGEKVFLECVQDMDHENMFWYRQDPGLGLRLIYFSYDVKMKEKGDIPEGYSVSREKKERFSLILESASTNQTSMYLCAIPNQGTSGQYFGPGTRLTVT.